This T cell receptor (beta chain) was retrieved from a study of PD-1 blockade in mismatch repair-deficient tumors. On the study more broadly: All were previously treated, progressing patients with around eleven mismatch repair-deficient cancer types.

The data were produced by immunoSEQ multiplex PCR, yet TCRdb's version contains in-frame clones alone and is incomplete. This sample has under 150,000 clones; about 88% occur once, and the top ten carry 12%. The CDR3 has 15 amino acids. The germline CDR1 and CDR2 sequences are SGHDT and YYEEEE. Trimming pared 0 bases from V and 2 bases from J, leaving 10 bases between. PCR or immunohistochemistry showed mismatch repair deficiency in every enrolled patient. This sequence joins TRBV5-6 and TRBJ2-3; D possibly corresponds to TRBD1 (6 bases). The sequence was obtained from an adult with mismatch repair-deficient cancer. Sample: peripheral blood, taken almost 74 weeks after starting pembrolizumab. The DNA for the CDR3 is TGTGCCAGCAGCTTGGGGACAGAAAACACAGATACGCAGTATTTT. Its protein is CASSLGTENTDTQYF.